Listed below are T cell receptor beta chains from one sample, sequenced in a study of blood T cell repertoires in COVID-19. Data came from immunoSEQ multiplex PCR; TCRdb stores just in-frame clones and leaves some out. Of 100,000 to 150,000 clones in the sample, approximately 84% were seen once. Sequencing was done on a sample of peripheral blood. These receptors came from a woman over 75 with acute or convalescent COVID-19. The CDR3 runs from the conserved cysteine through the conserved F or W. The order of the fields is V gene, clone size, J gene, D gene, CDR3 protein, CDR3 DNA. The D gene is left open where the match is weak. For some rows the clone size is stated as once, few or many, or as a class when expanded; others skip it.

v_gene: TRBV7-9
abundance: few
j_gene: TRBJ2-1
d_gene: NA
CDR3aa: CASSVLQGRIYNEQFF
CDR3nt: TGTGCCAGCAGCGTTTTACAGGGACGGATCTACAATGAGCAGTTCTTC

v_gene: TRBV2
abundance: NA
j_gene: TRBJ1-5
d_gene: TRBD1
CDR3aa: CASSDTGTALYQPQHF
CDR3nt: TGTGCCAGCAGTGACACCGGGACAGCTCTTTATCAGCCCCAGCATTTT

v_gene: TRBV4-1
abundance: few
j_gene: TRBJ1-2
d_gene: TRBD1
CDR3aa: CASSQEQGIGGYTF
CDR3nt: TGCGCCAGCAGCCAAGAACAGGGGATCGGTGGCTACACCTTC

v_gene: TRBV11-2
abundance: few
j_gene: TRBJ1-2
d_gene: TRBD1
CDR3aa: CASSLGLAGQGAVDGYTF
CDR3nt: TGTGCCAGCAGCTTAGGTTTGGCAGGACAGGGGGCGGTGGATGGCTACACCTTC

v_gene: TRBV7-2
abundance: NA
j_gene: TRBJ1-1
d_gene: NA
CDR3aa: CASSLAVRYTEAFF
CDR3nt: TGTGCCAGCAGCTTAGCGGTCAGATACACTGAAGCTTTCTTT

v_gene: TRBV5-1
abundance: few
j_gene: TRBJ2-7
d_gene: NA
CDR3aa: CASSGMLATEQYF
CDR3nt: TGCGCCAGCAGCGGAATGCTAGCAACGGAGCAGTACTTC

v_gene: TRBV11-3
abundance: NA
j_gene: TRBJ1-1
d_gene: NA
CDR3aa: CASSLFGNTEAFF
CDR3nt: TGTGCCAGCAGCTTATTCGGGAACACTGAAGCTTTCTTT

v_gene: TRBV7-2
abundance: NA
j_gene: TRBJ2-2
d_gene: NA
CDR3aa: CASSLFPRQGTTGELFF
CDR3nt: TGTGCCAGCAGCTTATTCCCCCGGCAGGGTACCACCGGGGAGCTGTTTTTT

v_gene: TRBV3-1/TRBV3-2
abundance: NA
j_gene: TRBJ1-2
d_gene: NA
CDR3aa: CASSQGGAGGYTF
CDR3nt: TGTGCCAGCAGCCAGGGGGGGGCAGGTGGCTACACCTTC

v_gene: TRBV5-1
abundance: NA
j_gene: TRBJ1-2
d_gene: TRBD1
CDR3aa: CASSLASGTGYGYTF
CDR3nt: TGCGCCAGCAGCTTGGCATCCGGGACAGGGTATGGCTACACCTTC

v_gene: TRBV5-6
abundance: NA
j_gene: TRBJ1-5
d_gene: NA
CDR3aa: CASSLAGENQPQHF
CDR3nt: TGTGCCAGCAGCTTGGCCGGGGAAAATCAGCCCCAGCATTTT

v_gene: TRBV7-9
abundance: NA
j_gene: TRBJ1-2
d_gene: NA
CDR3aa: CASSLQGNYGYTF
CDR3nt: TGTGCCAGCAGCTTGCAGGGAAACTATGGCTACACCTTC

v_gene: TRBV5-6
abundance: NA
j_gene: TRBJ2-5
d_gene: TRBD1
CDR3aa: CASSLGQGLGTQYF
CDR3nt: TGTGCCAGCAGCTTAGGACAGGGCTTAGGGACCCAGTACTTC

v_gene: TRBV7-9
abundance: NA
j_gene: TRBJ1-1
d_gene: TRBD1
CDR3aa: CASSRDRDTEAFF
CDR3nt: TGTGCCAGCAGCCGTGACAGGGACACTGAAGCTTTCTTT

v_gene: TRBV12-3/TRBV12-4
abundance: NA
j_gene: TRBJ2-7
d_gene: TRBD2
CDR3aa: CASSYPGGNEQYF
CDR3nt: TGTGCCAGCAGTTATCCCGGGGGGAACGAGCAGTACTTC

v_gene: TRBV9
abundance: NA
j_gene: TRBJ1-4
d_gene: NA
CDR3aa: CASNVGGDNEKLFF
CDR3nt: TGTGCCAGCAACGTCGGGGGGGATAATGAAAAACTGTTTTTT

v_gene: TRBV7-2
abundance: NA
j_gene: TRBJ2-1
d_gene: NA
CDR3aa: CASSAYLLSSYNEQFF
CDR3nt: TGTGCCAGCAGCGCCTACCTACTGAGCTCCTACAATGAGCAGTTCTTC

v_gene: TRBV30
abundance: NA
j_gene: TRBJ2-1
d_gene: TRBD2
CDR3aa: CAWRAGLFYEQFF
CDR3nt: TGTGCCTGGAGGGCGGGACTATTCTATGAGCAGTTCTTC

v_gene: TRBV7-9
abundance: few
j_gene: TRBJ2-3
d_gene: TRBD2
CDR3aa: CASSARTSGPADTQYF
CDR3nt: TGTGCCAGCAGCGCGCGGACTAGCGGGCCGGCAGATACGCAGTATTTT

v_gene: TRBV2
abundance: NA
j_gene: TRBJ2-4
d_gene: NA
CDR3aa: CASKRQNSVKNIQYF
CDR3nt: TGTGCCAGTAAAAGACAGAATTCGGTCAAAAACATTCAGTACTTC

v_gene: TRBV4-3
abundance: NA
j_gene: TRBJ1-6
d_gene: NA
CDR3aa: CASSQNLDVRGALHF
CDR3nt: TGCGCCAGCAGCCAAAATTTGGACGTCCGGGGGGCCCTCCACTTT

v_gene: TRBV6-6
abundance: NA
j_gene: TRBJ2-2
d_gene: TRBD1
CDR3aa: CASSYPQGAGTGELFF
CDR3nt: TGTGCCAGCAGTTACCCGCAGGGGGCGGGCACCGGGGAGCTGTTTTTT

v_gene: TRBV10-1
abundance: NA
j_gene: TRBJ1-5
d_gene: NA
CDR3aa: CASSDSRNQPQHF
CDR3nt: TGCGCCAGCAGCGACAGCCGCAATCAGCCCCAGCATTTT

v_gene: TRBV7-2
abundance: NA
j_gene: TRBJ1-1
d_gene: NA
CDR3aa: CASSLSRPGGAEAFF
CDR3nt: TGTGCCAGCAGCTTATCTCGGCCCGGAGGGGCTGAAGCTTTCTTT

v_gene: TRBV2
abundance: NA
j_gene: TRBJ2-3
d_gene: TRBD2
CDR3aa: CASSGLAGGTDTQYF
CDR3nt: TGTGCCAGCAGTGGGCTAGCGGGGGGCACAGATACGCAGTATTTT

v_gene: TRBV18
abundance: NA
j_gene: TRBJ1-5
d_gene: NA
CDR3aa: CASSPYGGDQSNQPQHF
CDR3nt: TGTGCCAGCTCGCCCTACGGGGGAGACCAGAGCAATCAGCCCCAGCATTTT

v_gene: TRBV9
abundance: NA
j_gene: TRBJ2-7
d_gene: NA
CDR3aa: CASSVGGGGEQYF
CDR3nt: TGTGCCAGCAGCGTAGGAGGAGGTGGCGAGCAGTACTTC

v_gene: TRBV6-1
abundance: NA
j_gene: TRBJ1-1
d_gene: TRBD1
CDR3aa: CASSELRQGASEAFF
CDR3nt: TGTGCCAGCAGTGAATTGCGACAGGGGGCCTCTGAAGCTTTCTTT

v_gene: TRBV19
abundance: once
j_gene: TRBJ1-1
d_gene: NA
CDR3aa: CASSYGFRDTEAFF
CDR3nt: TGTGCCAGTAGCTATGGGTTCCGGGACACTGAAGCTTTCTTT

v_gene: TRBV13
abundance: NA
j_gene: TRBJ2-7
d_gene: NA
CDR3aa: CASSLVSGLEQYF
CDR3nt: TGTGCCAGCAGCTTAGTATCAGGGCTCGAGCAGTACTTC

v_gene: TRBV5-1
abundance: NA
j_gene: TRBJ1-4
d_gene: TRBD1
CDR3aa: CASSPRTGGEKLFF
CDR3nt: TGCGCCAGCAGCCCCAGGACAGGGGGGGAAAAACTGTTTTTT

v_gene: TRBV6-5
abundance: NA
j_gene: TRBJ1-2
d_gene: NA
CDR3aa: CASSYQGSNYGYTF
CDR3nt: TGTGCCAGCAGTTACCAGGGATCGAACTATGGCTACACCTTC

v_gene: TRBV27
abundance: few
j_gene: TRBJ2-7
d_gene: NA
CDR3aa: CASSPGASYEQYF
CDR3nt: TGTGCCAGCAGTCCAGGGGCGTCCTACGAGCAGTACTTC

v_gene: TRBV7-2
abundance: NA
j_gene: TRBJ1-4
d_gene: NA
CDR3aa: CASSPGGELFF
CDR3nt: TGTGCCAGCAGCCCCGGCGGGGAACTGTTTTTT

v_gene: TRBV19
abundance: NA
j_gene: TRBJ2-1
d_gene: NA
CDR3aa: CASSGRVGNEQFF
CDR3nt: TGTGCCAGTAGTGGTCGGGTCGGGAATGAGCAGTTCTTC

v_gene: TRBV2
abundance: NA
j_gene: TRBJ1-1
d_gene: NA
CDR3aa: CASKQGANTEAFF
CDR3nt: TGTGCCAGCAAACAGGGCGCGAACACTGAAGCTTTCTTT

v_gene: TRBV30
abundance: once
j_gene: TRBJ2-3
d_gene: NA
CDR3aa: CAWSVQPPPNTDTQYF
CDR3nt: TGTGCCTGGAGTGTACAGCCTCCACCGAACACAGATACGCAGTATTTT

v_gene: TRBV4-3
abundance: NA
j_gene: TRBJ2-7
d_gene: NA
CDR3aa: CASSQDYSAGTRPYEQYF
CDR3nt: TGCGCCAGCAGCCAAGATTACTCTGCCGGGACTCGCCCCTACGAGCAGTACTTC

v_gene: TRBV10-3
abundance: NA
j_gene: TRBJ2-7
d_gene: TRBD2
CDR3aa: CAIQAAGEVYEQYF
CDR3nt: TGTGCCATCCAGGCAGCGGGAGAGGTGTACGAGCAGTACTTC

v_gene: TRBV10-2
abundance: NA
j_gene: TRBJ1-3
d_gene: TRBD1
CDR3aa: CASSESLGTAGGNTIYF
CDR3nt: TGCGCCAGCAGTGAGAGTCTGGGGACAGCAGGTGGAAACACCATATATTTT